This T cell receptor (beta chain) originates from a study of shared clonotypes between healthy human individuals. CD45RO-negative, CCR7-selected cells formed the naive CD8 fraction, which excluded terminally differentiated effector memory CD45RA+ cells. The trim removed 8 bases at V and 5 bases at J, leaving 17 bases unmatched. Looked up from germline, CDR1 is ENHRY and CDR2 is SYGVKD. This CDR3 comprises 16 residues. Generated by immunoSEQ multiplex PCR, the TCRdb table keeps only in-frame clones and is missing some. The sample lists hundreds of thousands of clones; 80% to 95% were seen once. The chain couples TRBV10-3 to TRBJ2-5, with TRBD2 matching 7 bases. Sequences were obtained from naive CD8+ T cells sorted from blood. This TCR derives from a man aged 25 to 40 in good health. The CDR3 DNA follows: TGTGCCATCGGCGGGGGTCCGATGGGGAGTGAGGAGACCCAGTACTTC. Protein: CAIGGGPMGSEETQYF.